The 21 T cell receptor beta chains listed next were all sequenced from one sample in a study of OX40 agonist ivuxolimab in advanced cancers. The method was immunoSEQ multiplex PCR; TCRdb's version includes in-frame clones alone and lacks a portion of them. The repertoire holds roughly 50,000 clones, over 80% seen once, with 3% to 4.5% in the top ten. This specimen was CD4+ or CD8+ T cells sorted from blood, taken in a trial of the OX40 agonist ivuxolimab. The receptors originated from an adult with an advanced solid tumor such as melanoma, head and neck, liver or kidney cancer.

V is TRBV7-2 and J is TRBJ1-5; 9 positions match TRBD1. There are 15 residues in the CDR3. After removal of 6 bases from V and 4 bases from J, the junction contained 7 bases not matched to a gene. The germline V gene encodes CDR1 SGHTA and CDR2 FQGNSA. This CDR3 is CASSPTGGENQPQHF. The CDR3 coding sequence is TGTGCCAGCAGTCCGACAGGGGGAGAAAATCAGCCCCAGCATTTT. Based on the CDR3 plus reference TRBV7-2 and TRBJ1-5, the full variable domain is GAGVSQSPSNKVTEKGKDVELRCDPISGHTALYWYRQSLGQGLEFLIYFQGNSAPDKSGLPSDRFSAERTGGSVSTLTIQRTQQEDSAVYLCASSPTGGENQPQHFGDGTRLSIL.

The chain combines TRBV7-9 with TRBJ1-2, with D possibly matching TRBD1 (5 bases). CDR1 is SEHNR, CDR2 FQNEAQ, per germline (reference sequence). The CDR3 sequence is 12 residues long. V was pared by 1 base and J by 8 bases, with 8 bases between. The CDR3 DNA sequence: TGTGCCAGCAGCTTAGGGGGCCGCGGCTACACCTTC. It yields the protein CASSLGGRGYTF.

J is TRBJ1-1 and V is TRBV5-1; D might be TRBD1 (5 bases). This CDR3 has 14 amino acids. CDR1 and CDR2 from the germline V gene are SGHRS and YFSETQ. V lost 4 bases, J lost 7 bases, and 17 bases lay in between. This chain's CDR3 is CASSLSLTGGEAFF. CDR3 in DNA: TGCGCCAGCAGCCTATCCCTCACAGGAGGTGAAGCTTTCTTT. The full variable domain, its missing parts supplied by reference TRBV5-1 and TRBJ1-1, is KAGVTQTPRYLIKTRGQQVTLSCSPISGHRSVSWYQQTPGQGLQFLFEYFSETQRNKGNFPGRFSGRQFSNSRSEMNVSTLELGDSALYLCASSLSLTGGEAFFGQGTRLTVV.

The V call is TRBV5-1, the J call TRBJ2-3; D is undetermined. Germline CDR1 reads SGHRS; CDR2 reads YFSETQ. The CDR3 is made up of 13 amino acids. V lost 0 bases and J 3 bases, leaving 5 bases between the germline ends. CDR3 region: CASSLGATDTQYF. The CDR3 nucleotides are TGCGCCAGCAGCTTGGGGGCAACAGATACGCAGTATTTT.

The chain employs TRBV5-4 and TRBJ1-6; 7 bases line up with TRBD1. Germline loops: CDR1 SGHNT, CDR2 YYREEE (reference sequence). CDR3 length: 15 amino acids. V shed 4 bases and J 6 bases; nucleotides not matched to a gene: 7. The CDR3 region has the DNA TGTGCCAGCAGCCGCCGGGACAGCCTTAATTCACCCCTCCACTTT. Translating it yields CASSRRDSLNSPLHF.

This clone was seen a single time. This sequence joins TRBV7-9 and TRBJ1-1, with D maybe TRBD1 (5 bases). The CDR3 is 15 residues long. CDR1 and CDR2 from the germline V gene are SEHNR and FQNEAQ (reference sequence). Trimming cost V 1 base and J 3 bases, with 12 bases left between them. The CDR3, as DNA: TGTGCCAGCAGCTTAGGATCAGGGAGGGACACTGAAGCTTTCTTT. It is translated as CASSLGSGRDTEAFF. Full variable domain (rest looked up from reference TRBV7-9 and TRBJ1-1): DTGVSQNPRHKITKRGQNVTFRCDPISEHNRLYWYRQTLGQGPEFLTYFQNEAQLEKSRLLSDRFSAERPKGSFSTLEIQRTEQGDSAMYLCASSLGSGRDTEAFFGQGTRLTVV.

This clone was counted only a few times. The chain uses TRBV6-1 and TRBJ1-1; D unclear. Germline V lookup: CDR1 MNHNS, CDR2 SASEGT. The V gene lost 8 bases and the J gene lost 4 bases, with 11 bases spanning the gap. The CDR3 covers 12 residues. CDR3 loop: CASSGRGTEAFF. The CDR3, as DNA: TGTGCCAGCTCCGGTCGGGGCACTGAAGCTTTCTTT.

The CDR3 nucleotides read TGTGCCAGCTCACTGCACTCCCAAGAGACCCAGTACTTC. This translates into CASSLHSQETQYF. The V call is TRBV18, the J call TRBJ2-5; D not resolved. The CDR3 is made up of 13 amino acids. V was shortened by 4 bases and J by 1 base, with 7 bases between the two germline ends. From germline, CDR1 is KGHSH and CDR2 LQKENI. Variable domain in full (rest from reference TRBV18 and TRBJ2-5): NAGVMQNPRHLVRRRGQEARLRCSPMKGHSHVYWYRQLPEEGLKFMVYLQKENIIDESGMPKERFSAEFPKEGPSILRIQQVVRGDSAAYFCASSLHSQETQYFGPGTRLLVL.

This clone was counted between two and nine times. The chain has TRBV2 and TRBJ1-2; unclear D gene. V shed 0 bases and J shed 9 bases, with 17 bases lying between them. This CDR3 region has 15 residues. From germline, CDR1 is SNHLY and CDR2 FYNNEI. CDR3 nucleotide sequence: TGTGCCAGCAGTGAAGCGCTTCAGGCCGGATCCCGCTACACCTTC. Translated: CASSEALQAGSRYTF. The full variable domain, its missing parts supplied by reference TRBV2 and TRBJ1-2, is EPEVTQTPSHQVTQMGQEVILRCVPISNHLYFYWYRQILGQKVEFLVSFYNNEISEKSEIFDDQFSVERPDGSNFTLKIRSTKLEDSAMYFCASSEALQAGSRYTFGSGTRLTVV.

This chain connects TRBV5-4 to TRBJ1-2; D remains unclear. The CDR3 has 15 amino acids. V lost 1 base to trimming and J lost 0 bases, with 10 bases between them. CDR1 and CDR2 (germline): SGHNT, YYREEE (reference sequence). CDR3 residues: CASSLLQAANYGYTF. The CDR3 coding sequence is TGTGCCAGCAGCTTGTTGCAGGCTGCTAACTATGGCTACACCTTC.

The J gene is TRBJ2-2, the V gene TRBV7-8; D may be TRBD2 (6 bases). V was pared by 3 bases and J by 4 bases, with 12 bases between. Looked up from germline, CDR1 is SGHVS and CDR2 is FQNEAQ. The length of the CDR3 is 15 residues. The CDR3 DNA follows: TGTGCCAGCAGCTTCGGAGGGACCGGCACCGGGGAGCTGTTTTTT. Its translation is CASSFGGTGTGELFF.

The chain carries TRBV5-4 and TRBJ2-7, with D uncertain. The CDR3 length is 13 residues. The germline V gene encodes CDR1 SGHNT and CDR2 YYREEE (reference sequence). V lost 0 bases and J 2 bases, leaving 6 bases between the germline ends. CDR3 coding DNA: TGTGCCAGCAGCTTGGAGACTGCCTACGAGCAGTACTTC. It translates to CASSLETAYEQYF.

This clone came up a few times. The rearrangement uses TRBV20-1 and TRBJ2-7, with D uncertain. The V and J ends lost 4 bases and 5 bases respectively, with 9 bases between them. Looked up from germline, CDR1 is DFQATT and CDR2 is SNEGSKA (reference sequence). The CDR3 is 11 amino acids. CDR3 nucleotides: TGCAGTGCTAAGGCTCAGGACGAGCAGTACTTC. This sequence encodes CSAKAQDEQYF.

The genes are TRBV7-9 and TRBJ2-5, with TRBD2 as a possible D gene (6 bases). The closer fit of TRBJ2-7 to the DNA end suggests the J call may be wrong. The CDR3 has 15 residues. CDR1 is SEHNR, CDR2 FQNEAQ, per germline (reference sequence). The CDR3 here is CASSLPGSLAYEQYF. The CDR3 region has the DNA TGTGCCAGCAGCCTGCCCGGGAGTCTAGCCTACGAGCAGTACTTC.

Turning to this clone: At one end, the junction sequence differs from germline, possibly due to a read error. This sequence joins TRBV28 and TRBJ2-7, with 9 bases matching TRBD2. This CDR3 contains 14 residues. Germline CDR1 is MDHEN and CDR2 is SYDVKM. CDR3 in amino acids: CASSGTSISYEQSF. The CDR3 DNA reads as TGTGCCAGCAGCGGGACTAGCATTTCCTACGAGCAGTCCTTC.

The CDR3 DNA is TGTGCCAGCAGCCATAAGACAGGGTATAACGGGGAGCTGTTTTTT. Translating it yields CASSHKTGYNGELFF. The rearrangement joins TRBV5-6 to TRBJ2-2, with 7 bases lining up with TRBD1. CDR3 size: 15 residues. CDR1 is SGHDT and CDR2 is YYEEEE in the germline V gene. The V segment lost 4 bases and the J segment 7 bases; nucleotides outside the gene matches: 10.

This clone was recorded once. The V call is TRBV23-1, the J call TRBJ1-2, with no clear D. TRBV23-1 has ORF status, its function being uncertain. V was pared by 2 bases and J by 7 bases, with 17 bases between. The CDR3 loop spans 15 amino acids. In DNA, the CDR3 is TGCGCCAGCAGTCAACTCCTGGAGAAAACGTTTGGCTACACCTTC. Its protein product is CASSQLLEKTFGYTF.

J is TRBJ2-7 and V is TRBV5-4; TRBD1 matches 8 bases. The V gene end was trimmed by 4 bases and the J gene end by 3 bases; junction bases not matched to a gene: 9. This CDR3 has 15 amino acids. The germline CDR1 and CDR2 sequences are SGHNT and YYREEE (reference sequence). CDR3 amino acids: CASSSPGQGIYEQYF. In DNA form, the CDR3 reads TGTGCCAGCAGCAGCCCAGGACAGGGAATCTACGAGCAGTACTTC.

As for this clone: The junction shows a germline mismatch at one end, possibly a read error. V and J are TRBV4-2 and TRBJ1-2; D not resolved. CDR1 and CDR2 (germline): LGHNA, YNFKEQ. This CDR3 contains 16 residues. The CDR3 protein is CASIQNMARISDGYTF. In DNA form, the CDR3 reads TGTGCCAGCATCCAAAATATGGCCCGGATTTCGGATGGCTACACCTTC.

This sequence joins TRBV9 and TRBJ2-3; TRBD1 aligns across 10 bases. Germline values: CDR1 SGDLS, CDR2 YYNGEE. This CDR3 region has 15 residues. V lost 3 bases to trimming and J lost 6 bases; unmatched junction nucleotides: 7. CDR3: CASSGGQGVADTQYF. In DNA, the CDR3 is TGTGCCAGCAGCGGAGGACAGGGGGTAGCGGATACGCAGTATTTT.

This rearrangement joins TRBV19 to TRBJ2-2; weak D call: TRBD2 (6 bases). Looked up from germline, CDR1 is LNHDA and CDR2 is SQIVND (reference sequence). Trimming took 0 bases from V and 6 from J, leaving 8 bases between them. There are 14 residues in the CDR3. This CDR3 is CASSIEIAAGELFF. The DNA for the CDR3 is TGTGCCAGTAGTATAGAGATAGCGGCCGGGGAGCTGTTTTTT.